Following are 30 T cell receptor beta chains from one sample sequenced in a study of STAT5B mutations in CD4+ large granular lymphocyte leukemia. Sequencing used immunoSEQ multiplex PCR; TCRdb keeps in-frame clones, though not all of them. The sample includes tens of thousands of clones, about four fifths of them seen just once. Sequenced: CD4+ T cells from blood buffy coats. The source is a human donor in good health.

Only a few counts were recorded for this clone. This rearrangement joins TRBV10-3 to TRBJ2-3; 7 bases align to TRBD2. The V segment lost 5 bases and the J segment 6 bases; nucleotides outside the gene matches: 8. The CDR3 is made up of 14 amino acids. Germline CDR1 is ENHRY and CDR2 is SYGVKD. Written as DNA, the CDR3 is TGTGCCATCAGTCCGGGACTATCCTCTGATACGCAGTATTTT. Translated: CAISPGLSSDTQYF.

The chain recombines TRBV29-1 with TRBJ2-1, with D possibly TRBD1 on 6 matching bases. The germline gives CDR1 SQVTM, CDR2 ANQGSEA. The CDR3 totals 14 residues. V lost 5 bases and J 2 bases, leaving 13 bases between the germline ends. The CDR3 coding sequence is TGCAGCGTTACCCGTGGGGGCCCCTACAATGAGCAGTTCTTC. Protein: CSVTRGGPYNEQFF.

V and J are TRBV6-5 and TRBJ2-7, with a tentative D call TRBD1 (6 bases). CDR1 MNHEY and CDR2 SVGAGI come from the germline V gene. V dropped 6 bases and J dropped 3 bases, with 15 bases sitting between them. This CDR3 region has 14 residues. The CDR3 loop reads CASSLSGTHYEQYF. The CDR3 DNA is TGTGCCAGCAGCCTATCCGGGACACACTACGAGCAGTACTTC.

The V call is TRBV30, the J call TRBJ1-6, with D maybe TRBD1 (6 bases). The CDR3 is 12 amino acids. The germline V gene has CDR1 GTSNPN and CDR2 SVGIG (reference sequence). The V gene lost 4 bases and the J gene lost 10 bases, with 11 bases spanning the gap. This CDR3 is CAWKGEGSPLHF. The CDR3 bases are TGTGCCTGGAAGGGGGAAGGCTCACCCCTCCACTTT. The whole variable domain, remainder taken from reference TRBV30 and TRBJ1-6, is SQTIHQWPATLVQPVGSPLSLECTVEGTSNPNLYWYRQAAGRGLQLLFYSVGIGQISSEVPQNLSASRPQDRQFILSSKKLLLSDSGFYLCAWKGEGSPLHFGNGTRLTVT.

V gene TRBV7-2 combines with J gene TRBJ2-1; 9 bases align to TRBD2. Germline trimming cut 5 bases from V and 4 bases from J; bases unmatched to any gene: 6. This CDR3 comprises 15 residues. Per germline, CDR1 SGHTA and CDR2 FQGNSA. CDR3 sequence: CASSGTSGLYNEQFF. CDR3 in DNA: TGTGCCAGCAGCGGAACTAGCGGGCTATACAATGAGCAGTTCTTC.

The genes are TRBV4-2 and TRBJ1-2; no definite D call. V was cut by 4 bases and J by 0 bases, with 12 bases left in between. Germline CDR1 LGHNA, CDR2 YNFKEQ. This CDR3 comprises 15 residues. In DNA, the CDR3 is TGTGCCAGCAGCCTAGTCCTGACCTCTAACTATGGCTACACCTTC. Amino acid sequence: CASSLVLTSNYGYTF.

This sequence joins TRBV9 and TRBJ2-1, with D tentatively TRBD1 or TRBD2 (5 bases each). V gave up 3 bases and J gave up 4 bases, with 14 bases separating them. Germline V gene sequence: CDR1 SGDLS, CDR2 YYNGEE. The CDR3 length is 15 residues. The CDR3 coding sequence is TGTGCCAGCAGCGAGTTGGGGGAGCGGTACAATGAGCAGTTCTTC. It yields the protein CASSELGERYNEQFF.

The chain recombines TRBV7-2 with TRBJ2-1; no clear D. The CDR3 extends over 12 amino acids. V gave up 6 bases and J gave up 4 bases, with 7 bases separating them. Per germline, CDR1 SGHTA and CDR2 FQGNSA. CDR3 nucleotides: TGTGCCAGCAGAGACTTTTACAATGAGCAGTTCTTC. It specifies CASRDFYNEQFF.

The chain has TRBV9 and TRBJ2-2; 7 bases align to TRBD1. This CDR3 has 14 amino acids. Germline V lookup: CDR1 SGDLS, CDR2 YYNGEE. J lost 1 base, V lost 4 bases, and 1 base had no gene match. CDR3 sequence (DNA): TGTGCCAGCAGCTCAGGGGGGAACACCGGGGAGCTGTTTTTT. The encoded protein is CASSSGGNTGELFF.

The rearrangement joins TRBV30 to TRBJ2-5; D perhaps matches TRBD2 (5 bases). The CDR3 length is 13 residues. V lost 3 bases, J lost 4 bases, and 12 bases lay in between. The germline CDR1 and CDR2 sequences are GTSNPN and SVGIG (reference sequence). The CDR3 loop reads CAWRTAAGETQYF. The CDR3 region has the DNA TGTGCCTGGAGAACGGCTGCGGGAGAGACCCAGTACTTC.

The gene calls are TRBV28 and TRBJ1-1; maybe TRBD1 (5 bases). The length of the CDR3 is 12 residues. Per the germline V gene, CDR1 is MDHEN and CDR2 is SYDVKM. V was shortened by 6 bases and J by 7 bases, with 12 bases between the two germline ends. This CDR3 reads CASSEQVREAFF. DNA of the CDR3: TGTGCCAGCAGCGAACAGGTCCGTGAAGCTTTCTTT. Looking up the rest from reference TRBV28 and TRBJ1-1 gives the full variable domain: DVKVTQSSRYLVKRTGEKVFLECVQDMDHENMFWYRQDPGLGLRLIYFSYDVKMKEKGDIPEGYSVSREKKERFSLILESASTNQTSMYLCASSEQVREAFFGQGTRLTVV.

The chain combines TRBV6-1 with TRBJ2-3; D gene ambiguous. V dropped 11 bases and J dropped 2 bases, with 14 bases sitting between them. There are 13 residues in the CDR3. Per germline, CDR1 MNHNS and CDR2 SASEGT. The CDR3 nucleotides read TGTGCCGGCACCTCCGGGCCCACAGATACGCAGTATTTT. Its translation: CAGTSGPTDTQYF.

The CDR3 DNA reads as TGTGCCAGCAGCCCAACAGCAGGGGGCGAGCAGTACTTC. Protein sequence: CASSPTAGGEQYF. The gene calls are TRBV7-9 and TRBJ2-7; TRBD1 aligns across 7 bases. Germline V gene lookup returns CDR1 SEHNR and CDR2 FQNEAQ (reference sequence). CDR3 length: 13 residues. Trimming took 5 bases from V and 6 from J; bases not matched to a gene: 7.

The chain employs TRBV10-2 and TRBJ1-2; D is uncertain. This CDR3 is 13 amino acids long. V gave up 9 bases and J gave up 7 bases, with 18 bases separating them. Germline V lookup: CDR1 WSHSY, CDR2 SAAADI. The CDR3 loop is CASTPGPMGGYTF. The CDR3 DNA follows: TGCGCCAGTACCCCCGGGCCGATGGGTGGCTACACCTTC.

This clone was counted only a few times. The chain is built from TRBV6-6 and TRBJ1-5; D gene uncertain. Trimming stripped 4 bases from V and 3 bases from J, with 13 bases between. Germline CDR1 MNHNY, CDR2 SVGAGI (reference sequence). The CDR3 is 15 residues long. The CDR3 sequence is CASSSLRQHNQPQHF. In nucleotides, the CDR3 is TGTGCCAGCAGTTCCTTGAGGCAGCACAATCAGCCCCAGCATTTT.

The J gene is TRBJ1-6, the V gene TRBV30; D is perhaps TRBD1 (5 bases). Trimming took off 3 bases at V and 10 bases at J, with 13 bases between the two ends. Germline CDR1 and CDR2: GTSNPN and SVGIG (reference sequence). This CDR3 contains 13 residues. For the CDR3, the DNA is TGTGCCTGGAGCCCCATTGGGGCATCACCCCTCCACTTT. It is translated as CAWSPIGASPLHF.

CDR3 bases: TGTGCCAGCAGCTCACGGCTCATACAGGGGGAGGAGGATGGCTACACCTTC. It yields the protein CASSSRLIQGEEDGYTF. The chain employs TRBV5-6 and TRBJ1-2; 8 positions agree with TRBD1. The ends lost 3 bases at V and 6 bases at J; junction bases unmatched: 16. The CDR3 has 17 amino acids. CDR1 is SGHDT, CDR2 YYEEEE, per germline.

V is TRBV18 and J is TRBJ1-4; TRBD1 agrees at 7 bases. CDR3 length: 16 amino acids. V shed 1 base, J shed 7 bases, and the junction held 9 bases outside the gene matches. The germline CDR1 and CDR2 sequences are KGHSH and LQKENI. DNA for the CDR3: TGTGCCAGCTCACCACGACGACAGGGAATTGGTGAAAAACTGTTTTTT. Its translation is CASSPRRQGIGEKLFF.

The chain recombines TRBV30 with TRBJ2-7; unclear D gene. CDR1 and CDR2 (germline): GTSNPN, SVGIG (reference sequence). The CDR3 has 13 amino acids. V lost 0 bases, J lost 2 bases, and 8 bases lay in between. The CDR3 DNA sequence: TGTGCCTGGAGTGTAAGGCAGGCCTACGAGCAGTACTTC. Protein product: CAWSVRQAYEQYF.

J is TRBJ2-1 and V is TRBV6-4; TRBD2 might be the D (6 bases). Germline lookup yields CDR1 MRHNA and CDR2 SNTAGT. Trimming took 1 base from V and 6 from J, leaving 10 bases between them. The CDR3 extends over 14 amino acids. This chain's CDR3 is CASSDWGSGNEQFF. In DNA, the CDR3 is TGTGCCAGCAGTGACTGGGGTAGCGGCAATGAGCAGTTCTTC.

The CDR3 DNA is TGTGCCAGCACGACGGATAATAATTCACCCCTCCACTTT. Translation gives CASTTDNNSPLHF. V gene TRBV6-6 combines with J gene TRBJ1-6; D is undetermined. The V gene lost 7 bases and the J gene lost 5 bases, with 9 bases spanning the gap. This CDR3 has 13 amino acids. Germline V gives CDR1 MNHNY, CDR2 SVGAGI (reference sequence).

CDR3 DNA: TGTGCCAGCATGGATTTGCTCTACAATGAGCAGTTCTTC. Its protein is CASMDLLYNEQFF. The rearrangement joins TRBV28 to TRBJ2-1; D ambiguous. V lost 7 bases, J lost 3 bases, and 10 bases lay in between. This CDR3 spans 13 amino acids. Germline V gives CDR1 MDHEN, CDR2 SYDVKM.

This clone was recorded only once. The CDR3 DNA is TGCGCCAGCAGCCAGCCATCACAGGGGATCTATGGCTACACCTTC. Its protein product is CASSQPSQGIYGYTF. The chain links TRBV4-1 to TRBJ1-2; 7 bases match TRBD1. CDR1 is MGHRA, CDR2 YSYEKL, per germline. The V and J ends lost 3 bases and 4 bases, in that order; junction bases with no gene match: 8. The CDR3 length is 15 residues.

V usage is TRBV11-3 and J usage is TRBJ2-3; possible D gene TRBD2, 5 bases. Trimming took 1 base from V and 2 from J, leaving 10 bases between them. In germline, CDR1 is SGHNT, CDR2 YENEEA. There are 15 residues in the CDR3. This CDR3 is CASSLVGVHTDTQYF. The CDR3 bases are TGTGCCAGCAGCTTAGTGGGAGTCCACACAGATACGCAGTATTTT. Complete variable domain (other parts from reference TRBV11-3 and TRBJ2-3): EAGVVQSPRYKIIEKKQPVAFWCNPISGHNTLYWYLQNLGQGPELLIRYENEEAVDDSQLPKDRFSAERLKGVDSTLKIQPAELGDSAVYLCASSLVGVHTDTQYFGPGTRLTVL.

CDR3 sequence reads: CAIPGEREGWYSNYGYTF. Here the CDR3 DNA reads TGTGCCATACCAGGCGAAAGGGAGGGATGGTACTCTAACTATGGCTACACCTTC. The J gene is TRBJ1-2, the V gene TRBV7-9; D uncertain. Trimming took 10 bases from V and 0 from J, leaving 27 bases between them. CDR3 length: 18 amino acids. Germline V gene data show CDR1 as SEHNR and CDR2 as FQNEAQ (reference sequence).

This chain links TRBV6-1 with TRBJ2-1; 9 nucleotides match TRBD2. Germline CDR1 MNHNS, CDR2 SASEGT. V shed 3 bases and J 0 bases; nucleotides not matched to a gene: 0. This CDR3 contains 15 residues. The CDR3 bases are TGTGCCAGCAGTGAGCGGGGGGGCTCCTACAATGAGCAGTTCTTC. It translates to CASSERGGSYNEQFF.

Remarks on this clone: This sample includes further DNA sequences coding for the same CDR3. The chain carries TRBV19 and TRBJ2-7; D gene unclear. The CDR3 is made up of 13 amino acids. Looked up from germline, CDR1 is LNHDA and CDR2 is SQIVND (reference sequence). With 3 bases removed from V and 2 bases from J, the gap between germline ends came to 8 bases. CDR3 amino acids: CASSIGAAYEQYF. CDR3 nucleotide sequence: TGTGCCAGTAGTATTGGCGCAGCCTACGAGCAGTACTTC.

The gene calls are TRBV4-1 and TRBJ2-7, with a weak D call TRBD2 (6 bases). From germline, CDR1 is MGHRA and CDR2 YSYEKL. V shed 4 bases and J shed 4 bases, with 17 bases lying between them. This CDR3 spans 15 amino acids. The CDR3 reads CASSPKPGLQYEQYF. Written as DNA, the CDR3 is TGCGCCAGCAGCCCCAAACCGGGACTCCAGTACGAGCAGTACTTC.

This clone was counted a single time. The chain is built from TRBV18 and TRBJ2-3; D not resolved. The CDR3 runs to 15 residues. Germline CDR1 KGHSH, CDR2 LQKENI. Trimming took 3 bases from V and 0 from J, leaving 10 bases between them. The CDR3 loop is CASSPARSSTDTQYF. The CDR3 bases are TGTGCCAGCTCACCTGCGCGGTCTAGCACAGATACGCAGTATTTT.

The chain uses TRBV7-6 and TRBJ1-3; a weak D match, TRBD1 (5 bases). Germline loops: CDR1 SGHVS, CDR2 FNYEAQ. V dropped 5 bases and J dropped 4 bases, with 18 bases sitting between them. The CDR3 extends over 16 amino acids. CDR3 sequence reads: CASSPGVGVGGNTIYF. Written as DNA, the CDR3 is TGTGCCAGCAGCCCAGGAGTAGGGGTAGGGGGAAACACCATATATTTT.